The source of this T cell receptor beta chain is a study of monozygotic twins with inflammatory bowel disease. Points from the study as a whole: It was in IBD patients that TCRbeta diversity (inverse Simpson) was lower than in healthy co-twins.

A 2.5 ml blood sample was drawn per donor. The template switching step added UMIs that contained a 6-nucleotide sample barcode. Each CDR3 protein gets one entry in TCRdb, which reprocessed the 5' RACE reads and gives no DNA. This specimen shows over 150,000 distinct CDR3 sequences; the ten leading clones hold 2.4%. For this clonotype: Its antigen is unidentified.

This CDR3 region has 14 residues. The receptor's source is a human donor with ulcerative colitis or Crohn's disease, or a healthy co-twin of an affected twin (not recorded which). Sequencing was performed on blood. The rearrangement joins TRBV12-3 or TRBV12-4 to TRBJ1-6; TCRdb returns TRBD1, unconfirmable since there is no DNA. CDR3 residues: CASSLGAGNSPLHF.